The TCR beta chain described here comes from a study of blood T cell repertoires in COVID-19. Across the study: PBMCs, B-cell-depleted T cells, or T cells were the source of the cDNA or gDNA that made up the material.

The data were produced by immunoSEQ multiplex PCR, yet TCRdb's version contains in-frame clones alone and is incomplete. The sample shows about 300,000 clones, 85% to 90% of them seen only once. Trimming at V came to 0 bases and at J to 5 bases, leaving 5 bases not matched to a gene. Germline V gives CDR1 LGHNA, CDR2 YNFKEQ. CDR3 length equals 16 residues. Ages ranged from roughly 18 to 100 years, with residence in approximately 23 US areas. The rearrangement uses TRBV4-2 and TRBJ2-5; 11 bases agree with TRBD2. The origin of this receptor is a man aged 30 to 45 who had recovered from COVID-19. The sequenced material came from PBMCs or T cells enriched from blood (not recorded which). The CDR3 sequence is CASSQETSGAGETQYF. The DNA of the CDR3 is TGTGCCAGCAGCCAAGAGACTAGCGGGGCGGGGGAGACCCAGTACTTC.